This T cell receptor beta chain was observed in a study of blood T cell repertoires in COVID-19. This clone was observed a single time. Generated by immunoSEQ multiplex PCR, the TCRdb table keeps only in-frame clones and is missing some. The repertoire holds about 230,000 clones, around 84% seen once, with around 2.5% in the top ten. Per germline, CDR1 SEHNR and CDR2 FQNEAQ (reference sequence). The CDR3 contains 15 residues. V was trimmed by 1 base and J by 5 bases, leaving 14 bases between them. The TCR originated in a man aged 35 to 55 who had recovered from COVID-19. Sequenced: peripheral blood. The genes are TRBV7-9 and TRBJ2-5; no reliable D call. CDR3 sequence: CASSLDSATGETQYF. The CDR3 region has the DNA TGTGCCAGCAGCTTAGATTCGGCGACCGGGGAGACCCAGTACTTC.